This TCR beta chain derives from a study of spatial heterogeneity in lung cancer. Study-wide context: Samples were obtained from some 70 donors, all untreated early-stage non-small cell lung cancer patients.

V shed 2 bases, J shed 8 bases, and the junction held 4 bases outside the gene matches. The CDR3 loop spans 13 amino acids. Per germline, CDR1 MNHEY and CDR2 SVGAGI. Via MiXCR, TCRdb re-called the 5' RACE reads, giving one row per CDR3 protein. Of about 23,000 distinct CDR3 sequences listed, 8.5% to 10% are singletons. Indicated time point: blood at routine non-recurrence follow-up after resection. Unsorted samples of tumor, nontumor lung or frozen PBMC had their whole RNA sequenced. The rearrangement joins TRBV6-5 to TRBJ2-7; 9 bases align to TRBD1. Specimen: PBMCs, collected at follow-up. The receptor was derived from a male donor with early-stage non-small cell lung cancer. The CDR3 sequence is CASSYRDRDKQYF. DNA for the CDR3: TGTGCCAGCAGTTACCGGGACAGGGACAAGCAGTACTTC.